This entry features one TCR beta chain sequence. Its antigen is not known. V gave up 7 bases and J gave up 4 bases, with 15 bases separating them. Germline CDR1 is SGHTA and CDR2 is FQGNSA. This CDR3 spans 14 amino acids. Then a second PCR, running about 6 to 12 cycles, was carried out with a sample-barcoded 5' primer and a J-beta primer mix. Every single cDNA molecule received a tag from a template-switch adaptor with 12 random nucleotides. A single record per CDR3 protein comes from TCRdb applying MiXCR to the 5' RACE reads. Of 1.5 million to 2 million distinct CDR3 sequences in the sample, just under 50% were seen once. This record belongs to a study of blood T cells in healthy people across ages. Notes on the study in general: TCR beta diversity correlated strongly with naive T cell percentage. Donor CMV infection status was unknown, possibly confounding age-related changes in expanded clonotypes. From one million sequenced T cells, diversity estimates were lower bounds.

The TCR sequence derives from a woman aged 40 to 50 in good health. This chain uses TRBV7-2 with TRBJ2-3, with D perhaps matching TRBD1 (5 bases). Material for sequencing was blood. CDR3 DNA sequence: TGTGCCAGCAACCTTCTGTCAGGGCCAGATACGCAGTATTTT. Amino acids: CASNLLSGPDTQYF.